The sequence of this T cell receptor (beta chain) was determined in a study of T-cell memory formation after mild COVID-19. The overall study: TCR clusters largely stayed donor specific. General study points: The appearance of some responding clones in pre-infection memory suggested that cross-reactive memory joined. Second-wave clones peaking on day 37 lacked confirmed SARS-CoV-2 specificity.

Trimming removed 8 bases from V and 5 bases from J; junction bases left unmatched: 10. Germline lookup yields CDR1 MNHNY and CDR2 SVGAGI (reference sequence). The CDR3 length is 15 residues. TCR alpha and TCR beta cDNA libraries carrying sample barcodes and UMIs came from 5'RACE with constant-segment primers. TCRdb re-called the 5' RACE reads through MiXCR, storing one row per CDR3 protein. The table records 250,000 to 350,000 distinct CDR3 sequences, around 15% of them present only once. Notes on this clonotype: Antigen specificity is unknown.

The TCR originated in a man aged 18 to 35 who had mild COVID-19 (a few samples of this study predate the infection). Cell type and time point are not known. Sequenced input: PBMCs or a T cell subset sorted from them (not recorded which). The chain employs TRBV6-6 and TRBJ2-2; 8 nucleotides align to TRBD1. The chain's CDR3 is CASGETGARTGELFF. CDR3 coding DNA: TGTGCCAGCGGGGAGACAGGGGCAAGGACCGGGGAGCTGTTTTTT.